This TCR beta chain was sequenced for a study of tumor-infiltrating lymphocytes in primary liver carcinoma. General study findings and limits: Researchers did not compare CD4+ and CD8+ repertoires, as samples were bulk unsorted.

Blood RNA originated from unsorted whole blood, with germline DNA additionally extracted. Total RNA (about 500 ng) served as template for TCR beta cDNA synthesis primed by a constant-region primer. ARM-PCR was slightly modified, and three nested multiplex PCR rounds with it gave rise to the TCR beta libraries. A C-beta reverse primer and TRBV1-TRBV30 forward primers served in each of the first two PCR rounds, at approximately 10 cycles apiece. TCRdb itself ran the multiplex PCR reads through MiXCR, one entry per CDR3 protein. The sample contains 310,000 or so distinct CDR3 sequences, approximately 58% of which appear only once. The CDR3 covers 14 residues. V was clipped by 5 bases and J by 8 bases, with 16 bases between them. The germline V gene has CDR1 SGHAT and CDR2 FQNNGV. As for this clonotype: What it binds is not known. Without the conserved terminal phenylalanine or tryptophan, this CDR3 likely stems from a read error.

This chain joins TRBV11-2 and TRBJ2-1; D is perhaps TRBD1 or TRBD2 (5 bases each). This clonotype was sampled from a woman aged 25 to 39 with primary liver carcinoma and hepatitis B virus infection. Sequenced sample: peripheral blood. The CDR3 spells CASSLGTEHDEQFS. The CDR3 DNA is TGTGCCAGCAGCCTGGGGACGGAACACGATGAGCAGTTCTCT.